This entry concerns a single T cell receptor (beta chain). This sample stems from a study of T cell changes during pregnancy in multiple sclerosis. The germline CDR1 and CDR2 sequences are MNHEY and SVGAGI. J was trimmed by 5 bases and V by 7 bases; bases with no gene match: 12. The CDR3 runs to 15 residues. Profiling relied on immunoSEQ multiplex PCR, and the TCRdb table lists in-frame clones only, not all of them. Of approximately 130,000 clones listed, 96% are singletons. This chain connects TRBV6-5 to TRBJ2-3; 7 bases line up with TRBD2. The receptor was isolated from a female donor with multiple sclerosis, enrolled in a pregnancy study. Sequenced here: peripheral blood, sampled after pregnancy. The CDR3 DNA sequence: TGTGCCAGCACTTTACGGGCGGGAGCAGGAGATACGCAGTATTTT. Its translation is CASTLRAGAGDTQYF.